This TCR beta chain was retrieved from a study of STAT5B mutations in CD4+ large granular lymphocyte leukemia. Germline assignment: CDR1 SGHAT and CDR2 FQNNGV. Trimming cost V 6 bases and J 2 bases; bases outside gene matches: 6. The CDR3 is 15 amino acids. Libraries were prepared by immunoSEQ multiplex PCR; TCRdb keeps only in-frame clonotypes and omits some of them. Altogether about 40,000 clones are present, roughly 81% being singletons, with the ten largest covering around 3.5%. The TCR sequence derives from a human donor in good health. The sample was CD4+ T cells from blood buffy coats. The chain couples TRBV11-2 to TRBJ2-3, with 9 bases that match TRBD2. The DNA for the CDR3 is TGTGCCAGCAGTTTTAGCGGGAGTGTCACAGATACGCAGTATTTT. Translation gives CASSFSGSVTDTQYF.